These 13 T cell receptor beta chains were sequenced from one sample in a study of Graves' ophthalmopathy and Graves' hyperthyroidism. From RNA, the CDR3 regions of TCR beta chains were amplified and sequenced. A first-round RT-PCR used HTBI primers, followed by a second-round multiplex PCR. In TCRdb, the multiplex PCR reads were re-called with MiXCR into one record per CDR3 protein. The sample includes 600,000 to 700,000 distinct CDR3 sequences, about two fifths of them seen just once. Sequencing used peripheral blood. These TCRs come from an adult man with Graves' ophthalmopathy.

In DNA form, the CDR3 reads TGCGCCAGCAGCTTGGATCAGGGGAAGCAGTACTTC. Residues: CASSLDQGKQYF. The chain has TRBV5-1 and TRBJ2-7; tentatively, D is TRBD1 (6 bases). This CDR3 spans 12 amino acids. Germline V gene sequence: CDR1 SGHRS, CDR2 YFSETQ. Trimming left V 0 bases short and J 8 bases short, with 9 bases between.

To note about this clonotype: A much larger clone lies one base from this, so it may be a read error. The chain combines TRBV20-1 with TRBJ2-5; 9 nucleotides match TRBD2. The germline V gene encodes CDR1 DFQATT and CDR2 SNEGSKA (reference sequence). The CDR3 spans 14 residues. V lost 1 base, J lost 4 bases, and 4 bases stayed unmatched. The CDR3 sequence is CSARGGLALETQYF. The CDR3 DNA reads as TGCAGTGCTAGAGGTGGACTAGCGTTAGAGACCCAGTACTTC.

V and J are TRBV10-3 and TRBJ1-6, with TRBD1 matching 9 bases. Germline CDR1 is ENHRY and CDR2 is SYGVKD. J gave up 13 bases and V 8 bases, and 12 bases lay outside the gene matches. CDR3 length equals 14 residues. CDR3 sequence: CAIGRDRDDQPLHF. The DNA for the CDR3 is TGTGCCATCGGCCGGGACAGGGATGATCAGCCCCTCCACTTT.

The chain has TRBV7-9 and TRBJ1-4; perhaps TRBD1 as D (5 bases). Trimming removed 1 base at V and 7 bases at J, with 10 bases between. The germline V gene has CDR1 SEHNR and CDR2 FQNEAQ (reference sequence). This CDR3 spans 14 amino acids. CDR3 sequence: CASSLGGFGEKLFF. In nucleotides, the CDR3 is TGTGCCAGCAGCTTAGGGGGGTTCGGTGAAAAACTGTTTTTT. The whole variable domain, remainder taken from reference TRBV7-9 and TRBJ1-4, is DTGVSQNPRHKITKRGQNVTFRCDPISEHNRLYWYRQTLGQGPEFLTYFQNEAQLEKSRLLSDRFSAERPKGSFSTLEIQRTEQGDSAMYLCASSLGGFGEKLFFGSGTQLSVL.

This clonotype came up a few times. This chain's CDR3 is CASSESHSASNSPLHF. The CDR3 DNA reads TGTGCCAGCAGTGAATCCCACAGCGCCAGTAATTCACCCCTCCACTTT. The rearrangement uses TRBV25-1 and TRBJ1-6; D is uncertain. Trimming cost V 1 base and J 6 bases, with 13 bases left between them. This CDR3 contains 16 residues. Germline CDR1 MGHDK, CDR2 SYGVNS.

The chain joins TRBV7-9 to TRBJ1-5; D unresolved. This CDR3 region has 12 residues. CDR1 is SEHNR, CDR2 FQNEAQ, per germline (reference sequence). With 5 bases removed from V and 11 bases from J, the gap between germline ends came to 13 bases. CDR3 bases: TGTGCCAGCAGCCCACTGTGGAAGACCCAGCATTTT. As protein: CASSPLWKTQHF.

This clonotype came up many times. The CDR3 is CSVGEDTIGYTF. For the CDR3, the DNA is TGCAGCGTTGGGGAGGATACGATCGGCTACACCTTC. The V call is TRBV29-1, the J call TRBJ1-2, with unresolved D. Germline CDR1 SQVTM, CDR2 ANQGSEA. V was trimmed by 4 bases and J by 8 bases, leaving 14 bases between them. The CDR3 has 12 amino acids.

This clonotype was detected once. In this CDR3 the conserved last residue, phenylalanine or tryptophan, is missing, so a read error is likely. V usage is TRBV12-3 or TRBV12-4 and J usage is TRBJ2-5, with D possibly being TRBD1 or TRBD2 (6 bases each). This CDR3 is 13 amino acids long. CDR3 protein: CASGLLGGETQYL. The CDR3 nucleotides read TGTGCTAGTGGTTTGTTAGGGGGGGAGACCCAGTACCTC.

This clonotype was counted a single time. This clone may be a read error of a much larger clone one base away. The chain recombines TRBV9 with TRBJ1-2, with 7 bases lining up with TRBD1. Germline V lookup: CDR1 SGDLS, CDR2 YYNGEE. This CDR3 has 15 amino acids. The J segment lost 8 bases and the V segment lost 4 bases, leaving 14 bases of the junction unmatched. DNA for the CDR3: TGTGCCAGCAGCAAACCTGGACAGGATGAGGGAGGCTACACCTTC. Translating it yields CASSKPGQDEGGYTF.

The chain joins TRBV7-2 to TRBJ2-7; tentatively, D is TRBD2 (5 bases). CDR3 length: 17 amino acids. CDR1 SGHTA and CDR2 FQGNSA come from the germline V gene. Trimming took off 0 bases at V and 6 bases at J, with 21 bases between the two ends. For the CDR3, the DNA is TGTGCCAGCAGCTTAGCGCCGGGGTCCCTCACCACCCGCGAGCAGTACTTC. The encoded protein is CASSLAPGSLTTREQYF.

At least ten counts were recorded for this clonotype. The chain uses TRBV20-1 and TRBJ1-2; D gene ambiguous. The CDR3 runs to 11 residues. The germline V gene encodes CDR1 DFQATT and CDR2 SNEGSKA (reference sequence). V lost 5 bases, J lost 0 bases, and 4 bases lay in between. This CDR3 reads CSAGTNYGYTF. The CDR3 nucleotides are TGCAGTGCTGGGACTAACTATGGCTACACCTTC.

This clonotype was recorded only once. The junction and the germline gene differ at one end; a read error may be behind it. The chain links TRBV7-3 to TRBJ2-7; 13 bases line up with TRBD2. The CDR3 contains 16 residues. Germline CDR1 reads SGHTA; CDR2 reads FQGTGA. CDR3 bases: TGCGCCAGCAGCCAAGAAGGACTAGCGGGAGTCTACGAGAAGTACTTC. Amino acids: CASSQEGLAGVYEKYF.

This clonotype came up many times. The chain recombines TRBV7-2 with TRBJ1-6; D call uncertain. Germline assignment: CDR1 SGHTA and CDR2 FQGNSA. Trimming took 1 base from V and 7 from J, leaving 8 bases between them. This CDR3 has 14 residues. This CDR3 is CASSLEPRNSPLHF. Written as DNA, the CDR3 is TGTGCCAGCAGCTTAGAACCGAGGAATTCACCCCTCCACTTT.